This TCR beta chain came from a study of human T cells and chemical hapten exposure. TCRdb independently ran MiXCR on the RACE reads; one entry per CDR3 protein. The sample lists about 42,000 distinct CDR3 sequences, 9.5% to 10% occurring once. The time point is: patch test 2, 6 weeks after DPC sensitization. Treatment given: therapeutic diphenylcyclopropenone sensitization with weekly scalp DPC. It was from unfractionated whole blood that total RNA was extracted. Sequenced material: whole blood, taken in connection with sensitization to the hapten diphenylcyclopropenone (DPC). The sequence was collected from a woman aged 30 to 39 with alopecia areata. Some clones in this sample may be carry-over from other donors' samples.

CDR3 sequence reads: CASSLAPTYEQYF. The CDR3 bases are TGTGCCAGCAGTTTAGCCCCGACCTACGAGCAGTACTTC. This chain joins TRBV28 and TRBJ2-7; no firm D call. Between the trimmed V and J ends, which lost 2 bases and 2 bases, there was a span of 7 bases. The CDR3 is 13 residues long. The germline CDR1 and CDR2 sequences are MDHEN and SYDVKM.